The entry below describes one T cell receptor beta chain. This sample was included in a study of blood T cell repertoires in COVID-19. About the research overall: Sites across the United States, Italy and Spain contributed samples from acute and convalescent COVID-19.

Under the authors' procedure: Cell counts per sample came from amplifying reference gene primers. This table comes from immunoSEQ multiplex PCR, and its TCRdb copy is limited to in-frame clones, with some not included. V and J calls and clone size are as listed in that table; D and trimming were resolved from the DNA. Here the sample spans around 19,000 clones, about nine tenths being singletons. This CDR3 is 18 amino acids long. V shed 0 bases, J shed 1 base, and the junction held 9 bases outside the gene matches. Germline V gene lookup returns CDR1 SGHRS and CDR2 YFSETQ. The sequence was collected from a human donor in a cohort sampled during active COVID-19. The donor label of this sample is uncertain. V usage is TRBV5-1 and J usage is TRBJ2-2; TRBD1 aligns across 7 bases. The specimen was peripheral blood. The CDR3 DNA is TGCGCCAGCAGCTTGGACGCTGTAGGACAGGAGAACACCGGGGAGCTGTTTTTT. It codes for CASSLDAVGQENTGELFF.